This TCR beta chain was found in a study of blood T cells in healthy people across ages. Notes on the study in general: From one million sequenced T cells, diversity estimates were lower bounds.

It was with a sample-barcoded 5' primer and a J-beta primer mix that a second PCR of about 7 to 12 cycles was run. MiXCR, run by TCRdb on the 5' RACE reads, gives a single entry per CDR3 protein. The sample carries 650,000 to 1,000,000 distinct CDR3 sequences, roughly 34% recorded once. This clonotype was found a few times. The antigen is not known. Sequencing was carried out using blood. This receptor was identified in a man between 18 and 29 years old in good health.

The CDR3: CASSLERTYEQYF. CDR3 bases: TGTGCCAGCAGCTTAGAACGGACCTACGAGCAGTACTTC. The rearrangement uses TRBV7-2 and TRBJ2-7; the D is unclear. The CDR3 spans 13 residues. V was pared by 1 base and J by 2 bases, with 6 bases between. Germline CDR1 reads SGHTA; CDR2 reads FQGNSA.